Listed here is a single T cell receptor (beta chain). Its antigen remains unknown. The germline gives CDR1 MNHEY, CDR2 SVGAGI. CDR3 length equals 14 residues. With 2 bases clipped from V and 5 bases from J, the junction kept 5 bases outside the gene matches. These data originate in a study of T cells in narcolepsy. Notes on the study in general: Reportedly, autoreactive clonotypes were serially detected in patients' blood but not controls'.

Some clones are missing from TCRdb's copy, which holds only in-frame ones; the method was immunoSEQ multiplex PCR. The sample has about 27,000 clones; 75% to 85% are singletons. The sequencing input was CD45RA- memory CD4+ T cells from PBMCs. The receptor was isolated from a human donor with narcolepsy. The chain couples TRBV6-5 to TRBJ1-2, with 7 positions matching TRBD1. CDR3 region: CASSYGPGGYGYTF. DNA of the CDR3: TGTGCCAGCAGTTACGGTCCAGGGGGGTATGGCTACACCTTC.